Detailed here is one T cell receptor (beta chain). Its antigen is unidentified. A much larger clone is a single base away; this may be a read error. Excluded were patients with other autoimmune diseases, uncontrolled infections, pregnancy or lactation. Clinicians diagnosed using symptoms, serum thyroxine, TRAb, thyroid ultrasound and orbital computed tomography. The data stem from a study of Graves' ophthalmopathy and Graves' hyperthyroidism. At the level of the study: Hyperthyroidism counted as stable given no ophthalmopathy within 18 months of follow-up. General study findings and limits: Blood also contained most of the expanded thyroid clonotypes above 0.001 frequency.

Amplified material comprised TCR beta CDR3 regions derived from RNA transcripts. The first-round RT-PCR employed HTBI primers together with the Qiagen OneStep RT-PCR kit. A multiplex PCR was then performed as the second round. TCRdb recomputed calls from the multiplex PCR reads with MiXCR, one row per CDR3 protein. Of over a million distinct CDR3 sequences in the sample, roughly 35% were seen once. CDR3 size: 15 residues. The germline CDR1 and CDR2 sequences are ENHRY and SYGVKD. The receptor was isolated from an adult man with Graves' hyperthyroidism. The chain links TRBV10-3 to TRBJ1-4; maybe TRBD1 (5 bases). Sequencing was carried out using peripheral blood or thyroid tissue (not recorded which). CDR3 sequence reads: CTISEKRGDPEKLFF. CDR3 bases: TGTACCATCAGTGAGAAGAGAGGGGATCCGGAAAAACTGTTTTTT.